Shown below are 14 T cell receptor beta chains from a single sample sequenced in a study of beta chain features in type 1 diabetes. The antigens for these receptors are not known. cDNA synthesis used the whole RNA isolate, giving expressed TCRB sequences. Method: immunoSEQ multiplex PCR; TCRdb's copy keeps in-frame clones and lacks some. The sample lists 250,000 to 300,000 clones; around 24% were seen once. General observations from the study: Moderate but significant shortening of TCRB CDR3s was recorded in all four CD4+ subsets from Type 1 diabetes patients.

The material sequenced was naive CD4+ T cells from blood. These receptors were taken from a woman aged 30 to 39 with type 1 diabetes.

This clone was counted between two and nine times. The chain carries TRBV2 and TRBJ1-2, with 9 bases fitting TRBD1. The germline gives CDR1 SNHLY, CDR2 FYNNEI. After removal of 5 bases from V and 4 bases from J, the junction contained 5 bases not matched to a gene. The CDR3 totals 14 residues. CDR3 sequence (DNA): TGTGCCAGCAGTCCCGGGACAGGGAGCTATGGCTACACCTTC. Its protein product is CASSPGTGSYGYTF.

Only one count was recorded for this clone. The chain joins TRBV7-2 to TRBJ2-7; TRBD1 aligns across 8 bases. V was pared by 5 bases and J by 0 bases, with 6 bases of the junction left unmatched. The CDR3 totals 15 residues. The germline V gene has CDR1 SGHTA and CDR2 FQGNSA. CDR3 sequence: CASSERTGSSYEQYF. The CDR3 DNA reads TGTGCCAGCAGCGAACGGACAGGGAGCTCCTACGAGCAGTACTTC.

This clone was seen a few times. The genes are TRBV21-1 and TRBJ1-5; no check of the table's D call, TRBD1, against the DNA was made. TRBV21-1 constitutes a pseudogene. This CDR3 spans 16 amino acids. The CDR3 region is CASSRTVRVSNQPQHF. CDR3 in DNA: TGTGCCAGCAGCCGGACAGTGAGAGTTAGCAATCAGCCCCAGCATTTT.

This clone was observed a few times. The gene calls are TRBV7-3 and TRBJ2-1, with D possibly TRBD2 on 6 matching bases. Germline V gene sequence: CDR1 SGHTA, CDR2 FQGTGA. The CDR3 is 14 residues long. V lost 5 bases to trimming and J lost 6 bases, with 14 bases between them. This CDR3 is CASSPTGTVNEQFF. CDR3 coding DNA: TGTGCCAGCAGCCCCACCGGGACTGTCAATGAGCAGTTCTTC.

This clone occurred a few times. The chain couples TRBV9 to TRBJ1-2, with 7 bases that match TRBD1. Unmatched junction bases numbered 10, after V lost 4 bases and J lost 4 bases. Per the germline V gene, CDR1 is SGDLS and CDR2 is YYNGEE. The CDR3 spans 15 residues. CDR3 DNA sequence: TGTGCCAGCAGCTCCATAACAGGGGTTGGCTATGGCTACACCTTC. This codes for CASSSITGVGYGYTF.

This clone was seen more than once but under ten times. CDR3: CASTTEWAFGANVLTF. The CDR3 coding sequence is TGTGCCAGTACCACCGAGTGGGCGTTCGGGGCCAACGTCCTGACTTTC. This chain links TRBV19 with TRBJ2-6; D remains ambiguous. CDR1 is LNHDA and CDR2 is SQIVND in the germline V gene (reference sequence). Trimming took 7 bases from V and 4 from J, leaving 17 bases between them. The CDR3 has 16 amino acids.

This clone was counted only a few times. The chain links TRBV7-2 to TRBJ1-2; 7 nucleotides align to TRBD1. The CDR3 is 15 amino acids. Per the germline V gene, CDR1 is SGHTA and CDR2 is FQGNSA. V dropped 5 bases and J dropped 0; count of bases not matched to a gene: 6. CDR3: CASSTRQGTNYGYTF. The CDR3 nucleotides read TGTGCCAGCAGCACCCGACAGGGAACTAACTATGGCTACACCTTC.

This clone was counted only a few times. The genes are TRBV30 and TRBJ1-2, with TRBD1 matching over 7 bases. The V gene's germline CDR1 is GTSNPN and CDR2 SVGIG (reference sequence). The CDR3 has 13 amino acids. V lost 5 bases, J lost 8 bases, and 11 bases stayed unmatched. DNA for the CDR3: TGTGCCTGGGGACAGGTTCAGGCCCGCGGCTACACCTTC. Protein: CAWGQVQARGYTF.

The rearrangement uses TRBV11-2 and TRBJ1-1; D may be TRBD1 (6 bases). Trimming removed 5 bases at V and 6 bases at J, with 13 bases between. Germline CDR1 and CDR2: SGHAT and FQNNGV. The CDR3 extends over 13 amino acids. CDR3 sequence: CASSHRQEPEAFF. In nucleotides, the CDR3 is TGTGCCAGCAGCCACCGACAGGAGCCTGAAGCTTTCTTT. Drawing the rest from reference TRBV11-2 and TRBJ1-1, the complete variable domain is EAGVAQSPRYKIIEKRQSVAFWCNPISGHATLYWYQQILGQGPKLLIQFQNNGVVDDSQLPKDRFSAERLKGVDSTLKIQPAKLEDSAVYLCASSHRQEPEAFFGQGTRLTVV.

The chain has TRBV28 and TRBJ2-7, with TRBD2 matching over 14 bases. CDR1 is MDHEN and CDR2 is SYDVKM in the germline V gene. The CDR3 is 16 amino acids. Unmatched junction bases numbered 8, after V lost 5 bases and J lost 5 bases. CDR3 DNA: TGTGCCAGCAGTCGAGGACTAGCGGGGGGCTTAGACGAGCAGTACTTC. This codes for CASSRGLAGGLDEQYF.

This sequence joins TRBV28 and TRBJ1-4; D is ambiguous. CDR3 length equals 16 residues. The V gene lost 5 bases and the J gene lost 8 bases, with 21 bases spanning the gap. Germline V CDR1 and CDR2: MDHEN, SYDVKM. In DNA, the CDR3 is TGTGCCAGCAGTACACCAGACCGGGGATCTTTCGAAAAACTGTTTTTT. Its protein product is CASSTPDRGSFEKLFF.

This clone was observed a few times. The gene calls are TRBV29-1 and TRBJ1-3; D is ambiguous. Germline loops: CDR1 SQVTM, CDR2 ANQGSEA. Deletions cut 0 bases from V and 2 bases from J, with 14 bases between. The CDR3 has 16 residues. The DNA for the CDR3 is TGCAGCGTTGAAGACCCCCTGGGAGTAGCTGGAAACACCATATATTTT. This encodes CSVEDPLGVAGNTIYF.

Comment on this clone: This CDR3 is also generated by other DNA sequences in the sample. This chain joins TRBV18 and TRBJ2-7, with TRBD2 matching over 13 bases. This CDR3 is built from 14 residues. The V gene end was trimmed by 6 bases and the J gene end by 5 bases; junction bases not matched to a gene: 4. Germline V gene sequence: CDR1 KGHSH, CDR2 LQKENI. Here the CDR3 reads CASSLGLAGDEQYF. CDR3 DNA: TGTGCCAGCTCCCTCGGACTAGCGGGAGACGAGCAGTACTTC.

The chain couples TRBV5-1 to TRBJ2-3; 8 nucleotides line up with TRBD1. Germline values: CDR1 SGHRS, CDR2 YFSETQ. Trimming cost V 4 bases and J 0 bases; bases outside gene matches: 4. The CDR3 consists of 15 residues. CDR3 nucleotides: TGCGCCAGCAGCCCGGGACAGGTTAGCACAGATACGCAGTATTTT. Protein sequence: CASSPGQVSTDTQYF.